A selection of T cell receptor beta chains follows, all from one sample in a study of T cells after yellow fever vaccination. TCRdb passed the 5' RACE reads through MiXCR, listing each CDR3 protein once. Of 200,000 or so distinct CDR3 sequences in the sample, around 6.7% were seen once. The specimen comprised CD4+ T cells sorted from PBMCs, sampled on the day of the yellow fever booster vaccination. These receptors were collected from a young man who received the YFV17D yellow fever vaccine. The CDR3 runs from the conserved cysteine through the conserved F or W. Not every row has a clone size; where given, it reads once, few, many or a size class.

V,J,length,size,CDR3
TRBV20-1,TRBJ2-1,15,-,CSALRTSGGTNEQFF
TRBV29-1,TRBJ2-7,14,-,CSGSAGTRDSEQYF
TRBV28,TRBJ2-7,18,many,CASNSPGTSGRGAYEQYF
TRBV7-2,TRBJ2-7,16,few,CASSLNPGGFSYEQYF
TRBV7-2,TRBJ2-1,16,-,CASSLGLVSSYNEQFF
TRBV18,TRBJ2-7,16,-,CGSSQTIQGFSYEQYF
TRBV28,TRBJ2-7,13,many,CASSPGAQYEQYF
TRBV19,TRBJ2-1,16,many,CASSKGGSVLDNEQFF
TRBV5-5,TRBJ2-1,14,-,CASMMAGGSNEQFF
TRBV6-5,TRBJ1-1,16,few,CASRTIPGTALTEAFF
TRBV6-5,TRBJ2-6,18,-,CASSYAGQTSTGANVLTF
TRBV7-8,TRBJ1-2,15,many,CASSTMRKTDYGYTF
TRBV7-2,TRBJ2-1,15,-,CASSSRLAGNNEQFF
TRBV12-3/TRBV12-4,TRBJ2-7,14,many,CASSLGGTRGEQYF
TRBV2,TRBJ2-2,17,few,CASSEARWDSGTGELFF
TRBV28,TRBJ2-7,12,many,CASKGNGGEQYF
TRBV7-2,TRBJ2-3,14,-,CASTLGLPTDTQYF
TRBV6-1,TRBJ2-7,16,-,CASSQPGLAGAYEQYF